The T cell receptor (beta chain) described here comes from a study of control samples from healthy donors and cancer patients. From germline, CDR1 is MGHRA and CDR2 YSYEKL. CDR3 size: 15 residues. Deletions cut 2 bases from V and 0 bases from J, with 9 bases between. Using immunoSEQ multiplex PCR, the repertoire was profiled, and TCRdb retains in-frame clones only, with some absent. Of some 80,000 clones listed, around 90% are singletons. The V and J genes are TRBV4-1 and TRBJ2-3; D gene ambiguous. This receptor was obtained from a woman aged 55-69 years with head and neck cancer. Sequenced input: PBMCs. This CDR3 is CASSQLATSTDTQYF. DNA of the CDR3: TGCGCCAGCAGCCAACTGGCAACTAGCACAGATACGCAGTATTTT.